The clone carrying this T cell receptor beta chain appeared many times. The CDR3 extends over 13 amino acids. The germline V gene encodes CDR1 MNHNS and CDR2 SASEGT. V lost 7 bases and J lost 0, with 10 bases in between. RNA transcripts provided the source from which TCR beta CDR3 regions were amplified. First-round RT-PCR with HTBI primers amplified the TCR CDR3 region. MiXCR, applied by TCRdb to the multiplex PCR reads, yields one record per CDR3 protein. The sample lists around 380,000 distinct CDR3 sequences, roughly 14% seen once, with 20% to 25% in the top ten. The patients, who ranged from 18 to 65 in age, presented with newly diagnosed hyperthyroidism lasting under 2 months. Each diagnosis drew on symptoms, thyroxine, TRAb, thyroid ultrasound and orbital computed tomography findings. The source of the PBMCs was less than 12 ml of fresh peripheral blood. The entry originates in a study of T cells in Graves' hyperthyroidism and ophthalmopathy.

The chain links TRBV6-1 to TRBJ2-7; no clear D. Sequenced sample: blood. The sequence derives from a man aged 25 to 40 with Graves' hyperthyroidism that later progressed to Graves' ophthalmopathy. CDR3 region: CASMKESSYEQYF. The CDR3 nucleotides read TGTGCCAGCATGAAGGAGAGCTCCTACGAGCAGTACTTC.